The T cell receptor beta chain described here comes from a study of beta chain features in type 1 diabetes (dated by TCRdb to the late 2010s). Regarding the research as a whole: Mean age, gender distribution, total cell number and subset yield were not different between patients and healthy donors. A total of roughly 98,000,000 sorted cells were examined across all samples, and a strong correlation was observed between cell number per subset and RNA yield. The study compared the TCRB repertoires of sorted circulating CD4+ T cell subsets in recently diagnosed type 1 diabetes patients with those in matched healthy donors. Regulatory and stem cell-like memory subsets were obtained from only 8 patients and roughly eight healthy donors, while naive and central memory subsets were obtained from all 28 donors. The research as a whole found: PCR might favor shorter templates, but patient and control samples were amplified and corrected together, so any skew would affect both groups equally. Because small numbers of individuals were included in the HLA sub-analyses, any influence of HLA type on TCRB rearrangement was left unresolved. A moderate but significant shortening of TCRB CDR3 length was observed in type 1 diabetes patients in all four CD4+ subsets. Naive, central memory and regulatory TCRB repertoires appeared more similar among patients than among healthy donors. At VDJ recombination sites, patients with type 1 diabetes made fewer insertions and deleted more nucleotides, a pattern implying thymic rearrangement abnormalities. Sequencing cDNA rather than genomic DNA could over-represent highly expressing activated cells, although activation and CD3 levels did not differ between groups.

Comment on this clone: Its antigen has not been determined. The sample holds no much larger clone one base away, and base qualities are not on file.

A single peripheral blood draw of about 120 mL on average was collected from each donor into heparinised tubes. Using a panel that included CD45RO, CCR7, CD25, CD127, CD95 and CD27, naive, central memory, regulatory and stem cell-like memory CD4+ T cells were sorted on a BD FACSAria II. All sorted populations exceeded 95% purity. PBMCs were separated immediately by Lymphoprep density gradient centrifugation and were stained directly, without being cultured. So that batch effects would be minimized, each experiment stained and sorted samples in pairs, pairing one healthy donor with one patient. All of the isolated RNA was reverse transcribed with the High Capacity cDNA Reverse Transcription Kit, so expressed TCRB transcripts were sequenced. Deep immunoSEQ sequencing was applied to naive, central memory and regulatory T cell samples, giving an average of about 3.57 million total reads per sample. Sorted cells were lysed in RLT buffer and RNA was extracted with DNase-treated RNeasy Micro or Mini kits, depending on cell number. To prevent cross-contamination, every cell subset was processed on its own, while patient and healthy donor samples were processed together. TCRB sequences were amplified from cDNA with the immunoSEQ multiplex PCR, producing 87-bp fragments spanning the CDR3 region. Sequencing of the amplicons was done on the Illumina HiSeq platform. The authors processed their data as follows. PCR bias was corrected computationally using synthetic template baselines, and reads within Hamming distance 2 were collapsed, with unmergeable singletons discarded. Reads were aligned to IMGT to assign V, D and J genes, CDR3 length, and insertions or deletions at six rearrangement sites. Clonotype counts were normalized to sorted cell number within each subset before computing true diversity and Gini coefficients with the tcR R package. The overlap coefficient, calculated on TCRB nucleotide sequences, was used to quantify repertoire sharing. Out-of-frame TCRB sequences from naive cells were analyzed as a proxy for the pre-selection repertoire. TCRdb's version of the immuneACCESS table is confined to in-frame rearrangements and falls short of the full clone set. An unresolved V gene accounts for under half of the shortfall where checked; the remainder is of unknown origin. For V, J and clone size, that table is used; D and trimming come from the DNA. The sample table contains hundreds of thousands of clones; only one count was recorded for around 15% of them. In total, the top ten clones hold 0.09% to 0.095% of the sample.

At the junction V is shortened by 6 bases and J by 6 bases, with 16 bases in between. In the germline V gene, CDR1 corresponds to SGHDT and CDR2 to YYEEEE. From cysteine to phenylalanine, the CDR3 is 13 amino acids long. Only the CDR3 DNA stays, 39 bases, in frame from base 1. The clonotype originates from a man aged 18 to 29 in good health. The sequenced sample was naive CD4+ T cells from blood. This specimen's cell subset or site label, per the study, means: true naive CD4+ T cells. Here the chain combines TRBV5-6 and TRBJ2-7; a tentative D call is TRBD1 (6 bases match). The encoded CDR3 is CASTRNRVSEQYF. The DNA sequence is given as TGTGCCAGCACCCGGAACAGGGTAAGCGAGCAGTACTTC.